This T cell receptor (beta chain) appears in the sequencing data of a study of post-analysis software for immune sequencing data. Study information: Patients with relapsing-remitting, secondary progressive and progressive-relapsing multiple sclerosis courses were all represented.

General observations from the study: Elevated frequency relative to controls characterized roughly five TRBV segments in patients, TRBV5-6, TRBV5-1 and TRBV20-1 among them. Compared against controls, patients with multiple sclerosis displayed significantly lower normalized Chao1 diversity.

Prepared libraries of TCR beta cDNA carried unique molecular identifiers. Researchers reported some 500,000 cDNA molecules coming from roughly 0.93 to 9.6 million T cells. TCRdb reanalysed the PCR reads using MiXCR and keeps one entry per CDR3 protein. The sample lists under 650,000 distinct CDR3 sequences, roughly 46% seen once, with under 2% in the top ten. Per the germline V gene, CDR1 is MNHEY and CDR2 is SVGEGT. V shed 6 bases and J shed 2 bases, with 10 bases lying between them. CDR3 length: 13 residues. As regards this clonotype: Antigen unknown.

V and J are TRBV6-2 or TRBV6-3 and TRBJ1-1; D remains ambiguous. The clonotype comes from a girl aged 5-17 years with multiple sclerosis. Sequencing was carried out using blood. The DNA for the CDR3 is TGTGCCAGCAGCCGACCGGGTAACACTGAAGCTTTCTTT. Translation gives CASSRPGNTEAFF.